This T cell receptor (beta chain) was recovered during a study of vaccination effects on CD4 cells after COVID-19. Study-level information: Samples came from two convalescent patients 16 days and one week before vaccination.

As to this clone: Its target is unknown.

Here immunoSEQ multiplex PCR was the method, and the copy in TCRdb shows in-frame clones only, minus some. The profile shows under 25,000 clones, roughly 80% of them singletons. V lost 0 bases and J 3 bases, leaving 6 bases between the germline ends. This CDR3 is 14 amino acids long. Germline V CDR1 and CDR2: SGHKS, YYEKEE (reference sequence). Study conclusions and caveats: Small numbers of convalescent patients limited the study. It also lacked early post-infection timepoints. Late post-vaccination samples showed marked contraction of infection- and vaccine-induced clones.

ViraFEST assay sequencing came after antigen-specific CD4+ T cells were expanded with viral peptide pools. It was after around eleven days of culture that CD4+ T cells were isolated. The person had PCR-confirmed SARS-CoV-2 infection between March and December 2020. Wells containing over 1.5 million PBMC each were cultured with approximately 10 IU/ml IL-2 and 10 ug/ml peptides. Here the sequenced sample was CD4+ T cells from PBMCs cultured with a peptide pool, taken before COVID-19 vaccination. The V gene is TRBV5-5, the J gene TRBJ1-4; D not resolved. The source is a human donor who had a prior SARS-CoV-2 infection. The CDR3 protein is CASSLVSANEKLFF. DNA for the CDR3: TGTGCCAGCAGCTTGGTGTCAGCTAATGAAAAACTGTTTTTT.